This TCR beta chain was obtained from a study of blood T cells in healthy people across ages. CDR1 MGHDK and CDR2 SYGVNS come from the germline V gene. The CDR3 loop spans 14 amino acids. With 3 bases clipped from V and 8 bases from J, the junction kept 4 bases outside the gene matches. Healthy Caucasian individuals from Russia aged roughly 6 to 90 were enrolled as donors. The second PCR ran roughly 7 to 12 cycles with a sample-barcoded 5' primer and J-beta primers. TCRdb recomputed calls from the 5' RACE reads with MiXCR, one row per CDR3 protein. The sample holds 800,000 to 950,000 distinct CDR3 sequences; 35% to 40% are singletons and the top ten take roughly 13%.

This TCR derives from a man between 18 and 35 years old in good health. V is TRBV25-1 and J is TRBJ1-4; 9 bases fit TRBD1. Sequencing was performed on blood. CDR3 residues: CASSDQTGGEKLFF. The CDR3 DNA sequence: TGTGCCAGCAGTGATCAGACAGGGGGGGAAAAACTGTTTTTT.